A selection of T cell receptor beta chains follows, all from one sample in a study of tumor-infiltrating lymphocytes in primary liver carcinoma. TCRdb fed the multiplex PCR reads into MiXCR, producing one record per CDR3 protein. Here the sample spans some 190,000 distinct CDR3 sequences, about 55% being singletons. Source material: peripheral blood. These receptors were collected from a middle-aged man with primary liver carcinoma and hepatitis B virus infection. Both conserved end residues are part of each CDR3. A D gene is named only where the DNA matches it firmly. Size is stated for part of the rows, as once, few or many counts, or as a class when the clone is expanded.

d_call j_call clone_size v_call cdr3_nt cdr3_aa
NA TRBJ2-1 NA TRBV6-1 TGTGCCAGCACCCCGGGACCTTGCAATGAGCGGTTCTTC CASTPGPCNERFF
NA TRBJ1-1 NA TRBV11-2 TGTGCCAGAGGACTTACAGGGAGTAGAGCTTTCTTT CARGLTGSRAFF
NA TRBJ2-1 NA TRBV11-2 TGTGCCAGCAGCTTAGGTGTTAGCGAGGCCTCCTACAATGAGCAGCTCTTC CASSLGVSEASYNEQLF
NA TRBJ2-3 many TRBV11-1 TGTGCCAGCACCTACAGAAGAGATACGCAGTATTTT CASTYRRDTQYF
NA TRBJ2-5 NA TRBV6-1 TGTGCCAGCAGTGCCCCCCCGGGCGTAAGATCGCAAGAGACCCAGTACTTC CASSAPPGVRSQETQYF
NA TRBJ2-1 NA TRBV6-1 TGTGCCAGCAGTCTCTTACCGGGACAAACAAATGAGCAGTTCTTC CASSLLPGQTNEQFF
NA TRBJ2-1 once TRBV14 TGTGCCTGCAGCCGCCTGGAAGGGGGAGAGCAGTTCTTC CACSRLEGGEQFF
TRBD2 TRBJ2-7 many TRBV11-2 TGTGCCAGCAGCTTAGCTGGACTAGCGGGTGGAGAGCAGTACTTC CASSLAGLAGGEQYF
NA TRBJ1-5 NA TRBV4-1 TGCGCCAGCAGCCAAGATTGGAGGCGGGCCAAAACAGATACGCAGCATTTT CASSQDWRRAKTDTQHF
NA TRBJ2-1 many TRBV6-1 TGTGCCAGCCTCCGGCCTAGCGAAGTTGAGCAGTTCTTC CASLRPSEVEQFF
TRBD1 TRBJ1-6 NA TRBV4-1 TGCGCCAGCAGCTCGGACAGGGTCAACGATTCACCCCTCCACTTT CASSSDRVNDSPLHF
NA TRBJ2-4 once TRBV6-5 TGTGCCAGCAGCCGCGACTGTGTAGCCAAAAACATTCAGTACTTT CASSRDCVAKNIQYF
NA TRBJ2-1 NA TRBV30 TGTGCCTGGAATCCTTACCGATCCAATGAGCAGTTCTTC CAWNPYRSNEQFF
NA TRBJ2-7 NA TRBV4-1 TGCGCCAGCAGCCACCCCCCAGGAGCGATCTACGAGCAGTACTTC CASSHPPGAIYEQYF
NA TRBJ1-2 many TRBV29-1 TGCAGCGTCGAGAACTATGGCTACACCTTC CSVENYGYTF
NA TRBJ1-5 NA TRBV6-2/TRBV6-3 TGTGCCAGCACGGGGTCCCCCAATCAGCCCCAGCATTTT CASTGSPNQPQHF
NA TRBJ2-1 NA TRBV11-2 TGTGCCAACAGCTTAAGGAGAGGTGAGAAGTTCTTC CANSLRRGEKFF
TRBD1 TRBJ2-7 NA TRBV14 TGTGCCAGCGGCCACAGGGGTACCTACGAGCAGTACTTC CASGHRGTYEQYF
NA TRBJ1-2 NA TRBV6-1 TGTGCCAGCAGTACCCGGGACAATCTTTTTGGCTACACCTTC CASSTRDNLFGYTF
TRBD1 TRBJ2-7 NA TRBV11-2 TGTGCCAGGAGCCCCCTTGACAGGGGGAAGGGGATCCCCTACGAGCAGTACTTC CARSPLDRGKGIPYEQYF